This T cell receptor (beta chain) originates from a study of blood T cell repertoires in COVID-19. Method: immunoSEQ multiplex PCR; TCRdb's copy keeps in-frame clones and lacks some. Altogether more than 85,000 clones are present, roughly 85% being singletons, with the ten largest covering approximately 2%. Trimming removed 2 bases from V and 3 bases from J; junction bases left unmatched: 3. This CDR3 is 14 amino acids long. Germline V gives CDR1 MNHEY, CDR2 SVGAGI. This clone showed up just once. The receptor was isolated from a man aged 50-59 years with active COVID-19. The specimen sequenced was peripheral blood. The gene calls are TRBV6-5 and TRBJ1-2, with 7 bases identical to TRBD1. The CDR3 coding sequence is TGTGCCAGCAGTTACGACAGGGACGACTATGGCTACACCTTC. Protein sequence: CASSYDRDDYGYTF.